This entry describes one T cell receptor beta chain. Its antigen is still unknown. Per-base quality was not reported, and no clone a single base away is much larger than it. The library was prepared using the immunoSEQ multiplex PCR assay. Some 100,000 TCR templates per sample were assayed by the deep sequencing platform. Genomic DNA extracted from sorted T cells was the material used for TCRbeta CDR3 sequencing. Turning to the authors' computational methods: The R programming language was used for clonal analysis of TCRbeta CDR3 data. Alloreactive CD4+ and CD8+ clones were defined by comparing unstimulated samples with post-reaction CFSE-low samples. Regulatory or non-regulatory origin was assigned to alloreactive CD4+ clones by matching of sequences to sorted unstimulated Treg and non-Treg repertoires. The source is immuneACCESS, and TCRdb retained only in-frame sequences with V and J called. Part of the clones is not carried over; for the studies checked, unresolved V genes explain less than half of this, and the remainder is unexplained. The DNA was the basis for D and trimming; V, J and clone size are from that table. In all, the sample holds about 87,000 clones, and 75% to 90% of those were seen once. About 16% of the sample goes to the ten largest clones.

This record belongs to a study of siplizumab effects on memory and regulatory T cells (dated by TCRdb to the late 2010s). Regarding the study in general: The effect of the anti-CD2 antibody siplizumab on alloreactive T-cell subsets was examined in allogeneic mixed lymphocyte reactions constructed from human PBMCs. Broad study findings and their caveats: Because sequences below about 10^-5 frequency were poorly captured, only a minor fraction of alloreactive clones could be mapped to unstimulated subsets. About 80-96% of proliferating CD4+ or CD8+ clones could not be given a naive or memory phenotype. Among mappable alloreactive CD4+ clones, the Treg-derived fraction averaged 68.8% with siplizumab versus roughly 30% in control reactions. Whether proliferating Tregs from siplizumab cultures actually had suppressive function was not functionally confirmed. Unstimulated naive T cells appeared to be more diverse than memory T cells, and naive cells seemed to make a substantial contribution to the alloresponse. The cumulative frequency of alloreactive sequences traceable to unstimulated CD4+ memory T cells was significantly reduced by siplizumab.

Sorted unstimulated T cells and proliferating T cells recovered from mixed lymphocyte reactions underwent TCRbeta CDR3 sequencing. Fresh whole blood from approximately ten HLA-typed healthy donors was used to isolate PBMCs. A distance of 13 bases separates the germline ends of V and J, which lose 4 bases and 0 bases respectively. There are 16 amino acids in the CDR3, from cysteine to phenylalanine inclusive. Only CDR3 DNA remains: 48 bases, in frame from the first base. CDR1 and CDR2, looked up from the germline V gene, are MNHNS and SASEGT. Material for sequencing was CD4+ T cells sorted from blood. The TCR comes from a human donor in good health. The V and J segments used are TRBV6-1 and TRBJ1-3, with TRBD1 perhaps the D gene, on 6 matching bases. In nucleotides, the sequence is TGTGCCAGCAGTGTTGGGGACACTTACTCTGGAAACACCATATATTTT. Its protein is CASSVGDTYSGNTIYF.